These 20 T cell receptor beta chains were sequenced from one sample in a study of shared clonotypes between healthy human individuals (dated by TCRdb to the early 2020s). The library was generated by the immunoSEQ multiplex PCR assay. What TCRdb holds here is the immuneACCESS table cut down to in-frame rearrangements. Part of the clones is not present; checked against another copy, under half of the missing clones reflect an unresolved V gene, and the others are unexplained. For this sample the table gives more than 1.2 million clones, of which 97% to 99% were detected only once. The ten largest clones capture about 0.34% of the sample. The sequenced material came from naive CD4+ T cells sorted from blood. The sample's cell subset or site label is to be understood as: CD45RA+ positively selected. Every receptor here comes from a man aged 30-40 years in good health.

This chain uses TRBV10-1 with TRBJ2-4, with a weak D call TRBD1 (5 bases). This CDR3 comprises 14 residues. Trimming took 0 bases from V and 7 from J, leaving 10 bases between them. From germline, CDR1 is WNHNN and CDR2 SYGVQD (reference sequence). In DNA form, the CDR3 reads TGCGCCAGCAGTGAGTCCCAGGGTTCGAACATTCAGTACTTC. This sequence encodes CASSESQGSNIQYF.

Note on this clone: The same CDR3 arises from other DNA sequences in this sample as well. The CDR3 DNA reads as TGTGCCTGGAGTGGACTCTACGAGCAGTACTTC. Its translation: CAWSGLYEQYF. The chain has TRBV30 and TRBJ2-7, with D unclear. Germline V lookup: CDR1 GTSNPN, CDR2 SVGIG (reference sequence). The CDR3 loop spans 11 amino acids. V lost 1 base to trimming and J lost 3 bases, with 4 bases between them.

The chain recombines TRBV18 with TRBJ1-5; D call uncertain. The CDR3 runs to 14 residues. Deletions cut 3 bases from V and 0 bases from J, with 6 bases between. Germline CDR1 KGHSH, CDR2 LQKENI. CDR3 nucleotide sequence: TGTGCCAGCTCACCGGAGCATAGCAATCAGCCCCAGCATTTT. It specifies CASSPEHSNQPQHF.

V is TRBV4-2 and J is TRBJ1-5; a possible D gene is TRBD1 (6 bases). This CDR3 has 21 residues. Trimming shortened V by 3 bases and J by 6 bases, and 33 bases separated the two germline ends. Germline V gene data show CDR1 as LGHNA and CDR2 as YNFKEQ. The CDR3 protein is CASSQGDGQGLLTPATQPQHF. The CDR3 nucleotides read TGTGCCAGCAGCCAGGGCGACGGCCAGGGGCTTTTAACCCCCGCAACTCAGCCCCAGCATTTT.

This clone was detected once. The J gene is TRBJ2-5, the V gene TRBV5-1; the D gene is possibly TRBD1 (6 bases). V was shortened by 4 bases and J by 5 bases, with 12 bases between the two germline ends. Germline lookup yields CDR1 SGHRS and CDR2 YFSETQ. The CDR3 covers 13 residues. DNA of the CDR3: TGCGCCAGCAGCAAGGGGGTGGCGGAGACCCAGTACTTC. Translating it yields CASSKGVAETQYF.

The rearrangement joins TRBV18 to TRBJ2-7; the D is unclear. Germline values: CDR1 KGHSH, CDR2 LQKENI. The CDR3 runs 14 residues. The germline V and J ends were trimmed by 0 bases and 2 bases, with 8 bases remaining between them. The CDR3 DNA reads TGTGCCAGCTCACCACCCCAGGAACCCTACGAGCAGTACTTC. As protein: CASSPPQEPYEQYF. Full variable domain (rest looked up from reference TRBV18 and TRBJ2-7): NAGVMQNPRHLVRRRGQEARLRCSPMKGHSHVYWYRQLPEEGLKFMVYLQKENIIDESGMPKERFSAEFPKEGPSILRIQQVVRGDSAAYFCASSPPQEPYEQYFGPGTRLTVT.

The chain is built from TRBV18 and TRBJ2-1; D may be TRBD1 or TRBD2 (6 bases each). The germline gives CDR1 KGHSH, CDR2 LQKENI. This CDR3 region has 15 residues. Trimming stripped 2 bases from V and 3 bases from J, with 11 bases between. CDR3 residues: CASSPEQGGYNEQFF. As DNA, the CDR3 is TGTGCCAGCTCACCAGAACAGGGAGGCTACAATGAGCAGTTCTTC.

This CDR3 reads CASPSGATQETQYF. Written as DNA, the CDR3 is TGTGCCAGCCCCAGTGGGGCGACTCAAGAGACCCAGTACTTC. This chain joins TRBV21-1 and TRBJ2-5; TRBD1, the table's D call, was not compared with the DNA. TRBV21-1 is annotated as a pseudogene. This CDR3 is built from 14 residues.

This sequence joins TRBV6-5 and TRBJ1-1, with D unclear. The V gene lost 1 base and the J gene lost 0 bases, with 9 bases spanning the gap. The CDR3 has 15 amino acids. Germline-derived CDR1 and CDR2 are MNHEY and SVGAGI. The CDR3 nucleotides are TGTGCCAGCAGTTACTTCCGCAGGCTGAACACTGAAGCTTTCTTT. Protein sequence: CASSYFRRLNTEAFF.

The chain combines TRBV9 with TRBJ1-2; D uncertain. The length of the CDR3 is 16 residues. Germline V gives CDR1 SGDLS, CDR2 YYNGEE. V lost 3 bases and J 1 base, leaving 16 bases between the germline ends. In DNA, the CDR3 is TGTGCCAGCAGCGCCACTGGAGCAAACAATAACTATGGCTACACCTTC. Protein: CASSATGANNNYGYTF.

This clone has only one observation. V gene TRBV6-4 combines with J gene TRBJ2-1; 10 bases map to TRBD2. V dropped 6 bases and J dropped 5; count of bases not matched to a gene: 4. Germline CDR1 reads MRHNA; CDR2 reads SNTAGT. The CDR3 is made up of 14 amino acids. The CDR3 region has the DNA TGTGCCAGCAGGAAAGCGGGAGGGGACAATGAGCAGTTCTTC. It translates to CASRKAGGDNEQFF.

To note about this clone: At the DNA level, this CDR3 is encoded by other sequences in the same sample as well. The CDR3 nucleotides are TGTGCCAGCAGCTTGGTTGGGACTAGCTCCTACAATGAGCAGTTCTTC. Its protein is CASSLVGTSSYNEQFF. The chain recombines TRBV7-2 with TRBJ2-1, with TRBD2 matching over 8 bases. The CDR3 covers 16 residues. The trim removed 3 bases at V and 0 bases at J, leaving 4 bases unmatched. Germline loops: CDR1 SGHTA, CDR2 FQGNSA.

The genes are TRBV10-3 and TRBJ2-2, with 10 nucleotides matching TRBD1. Germline loops: CDR1 ENHRY, CDR2 SYGVKD. The CDR3 sequence is 15 residues long. J lost 7 bases, V lost 4 bases, and 6 bases had no gene match. In nucleotides, the CDR3 is TGTGCCATCAGTGGACAGGGGGCGCCGGTCGGGGAGCTGTTTTTT. As protein: CAISGQGAPVGELFF.

The chain links TRBV5-6 to TRBJ2-1, with D perhaps matching TRBD1 (6 bases). V gave up 4 bases and J gave up 4 bases, with 21 bases separating them. The CDR3 is made up of 17 amino acids. Germline lookup yields CDR1 SGHDT and CDR2 YYEEEE. The CDR3 DNA reads TGTGCCAGCAGCCGGGACAAAAGGGCTGGGGTTTACAATGAGCAGTTCTTC. Translating gives CASSRDKRAGVYNEQFF.

V usage is TRBV5-4 and J usage is TRBJ2-7, with TRBD2 matching 8 bases. CDR1 and CDR2 (germline): SGHNT, YYREEE (reference sequence). J was trimmed by 2 bases and V by 1 base; bases with no gene match: 8. The CDR3 contains 16 residues. The CDR3 region is CASSLIRAGAPYEQYF. CDR3 nucleotides: TGTGCCAGCAGCTTGATCCGAGCGGGAGCCCCCTACGAGCAGTACTTC. The full variable domain, rest sourced from reference TRBV5-4 and TRBJ2-7, is ETGVTQSPTHLIKTRGQQVTLRCSSQSGHNTVSWYQQALGQGPQFIFQYYREEENGRGNFPPRFSGLQFPNYSSELNVNALELDDSALYLCASSLIRAGAPYEQYFGPGTRLTVT.

The rearrangement links TRBV19 to TRBJ2-2; 9 bases align to TRBD2. The J segment lost 1 base and the V segment lost 5 bases, leaving 11 bases of the junction unmatched. This CDR3 contains 18 residues. Germline CDR1 is LNHDA and CDR2 is SQIVND (reference sequence). CDR3 in amino acids: CASSLYLGAGGNTGELFF. CDR3 in DNA: TGTGCCAGTAGTCTCTATTTGGGAGCGGGAGGGAACACCGGGGAGCTGTTTTTT.

The chain joins TRBV1 to TRBJ2-4; the table's D call TRBD2 went unverified against the DNA. TRBV1 is a documented pseudogene. The CDR3 is made up of 17 amino acids. Here the CDR3 DNA reads TGCACCAGCAGCCAAACTTCCCGACTAGCGGTAGTAGTCATTCAGTACTTC. Its protein product is CTSSQTSRLAVVVIQYF.

This rearrangement joins TRBV5-4 to TRBJ1-2, with unresolved D. This CDR3 has 13 residues. Per germline, CDR1 SGHNT and CDR2 YYREEE (reference sequence). The germline V and J ends were trimmed by 0 bases and 5 bases, with 8 bases remaining between them. The CDR3 DNA sequence: TGTGCCAGCAGCTTGGTATCGGCTTATGGCTACACCTTC. Translated, it gives CASSLVSAYGYTF.

On this clone: The sample has other DNA sequences that encode this CDR3 too. The J gene is TRBJ1-1, the V gene TRBV28, with D possibly TRBD1 on 5 matching bases. CDR1 and CDR2 (germline): MDHEN, SYDVKM. CDR3 size: 12 residues. Trimming cost V 3 bases and J 5 bases, with 7 bases left between them. CDR3 sequence (DNA): TGTGCCAGCAGTTTTCAGGGTACTGAAGCTTTCTTT. It codes for CASSFQGTEAFF.

As for this clone: The same CDR3 is also encoded by other DNA sequences in this sample. This sequence joins TRBV5-1 and TRBJ1-4; 9 nucleotides align to TRBD1. The CDR3 totals 14 residues. CDR1 SGHRS and CDR2 YFSETQ come from the germline V gene. V lost 2 bases and J lost 5; bases outside the gene matches: 1. The CDR3 spells CASSLQGANEKLFF. CDR3 nucleotides: TGCGCCAGCAGCTTACAGGGGGCAAATGAAAAACTGTTTTTT.